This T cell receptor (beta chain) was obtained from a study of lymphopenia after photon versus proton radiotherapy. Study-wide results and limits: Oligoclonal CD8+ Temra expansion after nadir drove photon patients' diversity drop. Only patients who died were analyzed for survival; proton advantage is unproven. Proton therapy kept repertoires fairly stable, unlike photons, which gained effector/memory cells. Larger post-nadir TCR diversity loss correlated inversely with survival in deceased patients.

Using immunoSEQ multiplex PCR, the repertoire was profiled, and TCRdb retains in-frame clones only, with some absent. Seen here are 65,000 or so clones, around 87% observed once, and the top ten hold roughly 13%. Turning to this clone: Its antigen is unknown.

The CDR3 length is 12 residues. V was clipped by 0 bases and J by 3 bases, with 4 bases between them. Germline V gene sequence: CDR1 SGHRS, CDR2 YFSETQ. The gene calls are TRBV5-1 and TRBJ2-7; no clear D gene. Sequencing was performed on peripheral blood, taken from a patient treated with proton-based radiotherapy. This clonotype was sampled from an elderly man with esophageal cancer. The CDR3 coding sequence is TGCGCCAGCAGCTTGGGGGGCTACGAGCAGTACTTC. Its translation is CASSLGGYEQYF.